Listed below are T cell receptor beta chains from one sample, sequenced in a study of response to subunit inactivated influenza vaccine. TCRdb called the RT-PCR reads again in MiXCR, with one record for every CDR3 protein. Of about 650,000 distinct CDR3 sequences in the sample, 14% were seen once. The material was PBMCs from blood, obtained about 14 days before vaccination. The receptors were sampled from a man aged 45 to 65 who received an inactivated influenza vaccine. Each CDR3 is given with its conserved first and last residue. Each record gives: D gene, CDR3 length, clone size, V gene, J gene, CDR3 protein, CDR3 DNA. D genes are given only for firm matches. Rows give clone size only sometimes, using once, few, many, or a class for an expanded clone.

d_call: TRBD1
cdr3_length: 16
clone_size: few
v_call: TRBV4-2
j_call: TRBJ2-3
cdr3_aa: CASSQEGQGEGNTQYF
cdr3_nt: TGTGCCAGCAGCCAAGAGGGACAGGGAGAAGGAAATACGCAGTATTTT

d_call: .
cdr3_length: 17
clone_size: .
v_call: TRBV11-2
j_call: TRBJ1-2
cdr3_aa: CASSSRYRGGRAFGYTF
cdr3_nt: TGTGCCAGCAGCTCCCGATACCGCGGTGGCAGGGCGTTTGGCTACACCTTC

d_call: TRBD2
cdr3_length: 15
clone_size: few
v_call: TRBV4-2
j_call: TRBJ2-5
cdr3_aa: CASSVAGADMETQYF
cdr3_nt: TGTGCCAGCAGCGTAGCGGGGGCCGATATGGAGACCCAGTACTTC

d_call: .
cdr3_length: 15
clone_size: .
v_call: TRBV4-3
j_call: TRBJ1-1
cdr3_aa: CASSQDVREDTEAFF
cdr3_nt: TGCGCCAGCAGCCAAGATGTGAGGGAGGACACTGAAGCTTTCTTT

d_call: .
cdr3_length: 17
clone_size: .
v_call: TRBV12-3/TRBV12-4
j_call: TRBJ2-6
cdr3_aa: CASRSPGAVDGANVLTF
cdr3_nt: TGTGCCAGCAGGTCCCCCGGGGCGGTAGACGGGGCCAACGTCCTGACTTTC

d_call: .
cdr3_length: 13
clone_size: few
v_call: TRBV10-3
j_call: TRBJ1-1
cdr3_aa: CATSGRGGTEAFF
cdr3_nt: TGTGCCACTTCAGGCAGGGGAGGGACTGAAGCTTTCTTT

d_call: .
cdr3_length: 14
clone_size: .
v_call: TRBV5-5
j_call: TRBJ2-7
cdr3_aa: CDSSRMTVSYEQYF
cdr3_nt: TGTGACAGCAGCAGGATGACAGTCTCCTACGAGCAGTACTTC

d_call: TRBD1
cdr3_length: 13
clone_size: few
v_call: TRBV7-8
j_call: TRBJ2-1
cdr3_aa: CASSLAGTGRRFF
cdr3_nt: TGTGCCAGCAGCTTAGCCGGGACAGGGCGTCGGTTCTTC

d_call: .
cdr3_length: 13
clone_size: .
v_call: TRBV29-1
j_call: TRBJ1-3
cdr3_aa: CSVVRDSGNTIYF
cdr3_nt: TGCAGCGTTGTTAGGGACTCTGGAAACACCATATATTTT

d_call: TRBD2
cdr3_length: 18
clone_size: .
v_call: TRBV29-1
j_call: TRBJ2-1
cdr3_aa: CSNYHLASGRGRYNEQFF
cdr3_nt: TGCAGCAACTACCACCTTGCTAGCGGGAGGGGTCGCTACAATGAGCAGTTCTTC

d_call: .
cdr3_length: 16
clone_size: .
v_call: TRBV6-5
j_call: TRBJ1-6
cdr3_aa: CASSFTPGGQNSPLHF
cdr3_nt: TGTGCCAGCAGTTTCACCCCGGGGGGACAAAATTCACCCCTCCACTTT

d_call: .
cdr3_length: 16
clone_size: .
v_call: TRBV19
j_call: TRBJ1-5
cdr3_aa: CASSQMGVYSNQPQHF
cdr3_nt: TGTGCCAGTAGCCAAATGGGGGTGTATAGCAATCAGCCCCAGCATTTT

d_call: .
cdr3_length: 14
clone_size: .
v_call: TRBV6-1
j_call: TRBJ2-5
cdr3_aa: CASNPLRAGETQYF
cdr3_nt: TGTGCCAGCAACCCCCTCAGGGCAGGGGAGACCCAGTACTTC

d_call: .
cdr3_length: 14
clone_size: few
v_call: TRBV7-2
j_call: TRBJ2-7
cdr3_aa: CASSPMARNYEQYF
cdr3_nt: TGTGCCAGCAGCCCAATGGCAAGGAACTACGAGCAGTACTTC

d_call: .
cdr3_length: 14
clone_size: .
v_call: TRBV4-3
j_call: TRBJ2-1
cdr3_aa: CASSLSLVVNEQFF
cdr3_nt: TGCGCCAGCAGCCTGTCTCTCGTGGTCAATGAGCAGTTCTTC

d_call: .
cdr3_length: 13
clone_size: many
v_call: TRBV7-2
j_call: TRBJ2-5
cdr3_aa: CASSFRREETQYF
cdr3_nt: TGTGCCAGCAGCTTTAGGAGGGAAGAGACCCAGTACTTC

d_call: .
cdr3_length: 14
clone_size: .
v_call: TRBV5-1
j_call: TRBJ1-2
cdr3_aa: CASSLRSEYYGYTF
cdr3_nt: TGCGCCAGCAGCTTGAGGTCGGAGTACTATGGCTACACCTTC

d_call: TRBD2
cdr3_length: 16
clone_size: .
v_call: TRBV4-1
j_call: TRBJ2-5
cdr3_aa: CASSQDGGLAIETQYF
cdr3_nt: TGCGCCAGCAGCCAAGACGGGGGACTAGCAATAGAGACCCAGTACTTC

d_call: .
cdr3_length: 14
clone_size: .
v_call: TRBV29-1
j_call: TRBJ2-7
cdr3_aa: CSVLAEASSYEQYF
cdr3_nt: TGCAGCGTTTTAGCGGAGGCGAGCTCCTACGAGCAGTACTTC

d_call: TRBD1
cdr3_length: 15
clone_size: few
v_call: TRBV7-8
j_call: TRBJ1-6
cdr3_aa: CASSEGTGGNSPLHF
cdr3_nt: TGTGCCAGCAGCGAAGGGACAGGGGGTAATTCACCCCTCCACTTT

d_call: .
cdr3_length: 14
clone_size: .
v_call: TRBV7-2
j_call: TRBJ2-4
cdr3_aa: CASSWSTGVYIQYF
cdr3_nt: TGTGCCAGCAGCTGGTCAACGGGAGTGTACATTCAGTACTTC

d_call: TRBD1
cdr3_length: 16
clone_size: few
v_call: TRBV4-2
j_call: TRBJ2-7
cdr3_aa: CASSQGGQGFTYEQYF
cdr3_nt: TGTGCCAGCAGCCAAGGTGGACAGGGGTTCACCTACGAGCAGTACTTC

d_call: .
cdr3_length: 15
clone_size: .
v_call: TRBV14
j_call: TRBJ2-1
cdr3_aa: CASSALGDLSNEQFF
cdr3_nt: TGTGCCAGCAGCGCCCTGGGGGACCTGAGCAATGAGCAGTTCTTC

d_call: .
cdr3_length: 13
clone_size: few
v_call: TRBV10-3
j_call: TRBJ1-2
cdr3_aa: CAISEKANYGYTF
cdr3_nt: TGTGCCATCAGTGAGAAAGCTAACTATGGCTACACCTTC

d_call: TRBD1
cdr3_length: 16
clone_size: few
v_call: TRBV7-9
j_call: TRBJ2-2
cdr3_aa: CASSSRGTGATGELFF
cdr3_nt: TGTGCCAGCAGCTCGAGGGGGACAGGGGCCACCGGGGAGCTGTTTTTT

d_call: .
cdr3_length: 14
clone_size: many
v_call: TRBV15
j_call: TRBJ2-7
cdr3_aa: CATSRDRGPYEQYF
cdr3_nt: TGTGCCACCAGCAGAGACAGGGGCCCCTACGAGCAGTACTTC

d_call: .
cdr3_length: 14
clone_size: .
v_call: TRBV4-2
j_call: TRBJ2-7
cdr3_aa: CASSQVKGKREQYF
cdr3_nt: TGTGCCAGCAGCCAAGTTAAGGGAAAACGCGAGCAGTACTTC

d_call: .
cdr3_length: 14
clone_size: few
v_call: TRBV29-1
j_call: TRBJ2-3
cdr3_aa: CSVGAGLSTDTQYF
cdr3_nt: TGCAGCGTTGGGGCGGGTCTCAGCACAGATACGCAGTATTTT

d_call: .
cdr3_length: 16
clone_size: few
v_call: TRBV6-5
j_call: TRBJ2-7
cdr3_aa: CASSYSPGGITYEQYF
cdr3_nt: TGTGCCAGCAGTTACTCCCCCGGCGGGATAACCTACGAGCAGTACTTC

d_call: .
cdr3_length: 13
clone_size: many
v_call: TRBV18
j_call: TRBJ1-4
cdr3_aa: CASSLDTNEKLFF
cdr3_nt: TGTGCCAGCTCACTAGATACAAATGAAAAACTGTTTTTT

d_call: .
cdr3_length: 15
clone_size: .
v_call: TRBV5-1
j_call: TRBJ2-2
cdr3_aa: CASSPEGHRTGELFF
cdr3_nt: TGCGCCAGCAGCCCCGAGGGACACCGCACCGGGGAGCTGTTTTTT

d_call: .
cdr3_length: 15
clone_size: .
v_call: TRBV19
j_call: TRBJ2-1
cdr3_aa: CASSVLQGPVNEQFF
cdr3_nt: TGTGCCAGTAGTGTCCTCCAGGGTCCGGTCAATGAGCAGTTCTTC

d_call: TRBD2
cdr3_length: 14
clone_size: few
v_call: TRBV15
j_call: TRBJ2-1
cdr3_aa: CATSRASGRSEQFF
cdr3_nt: TGTGCCACCAGCAGAGCTAGCGGGAGAAGTGAGCAGTTCTTC